These 27 T cell receptor beta chains share one sample of origin, sequenced in a study of cytomegalovirus exposure and HLA in healthy donors. Primers included in the PCR were 60 Vbeta and 13 Jbeta primers. The assay was immunoSEQ multiplex PCR, and TCRdb's table has in-frame clones only and misses some. This table has over 150,000 clones, 80% appearing once. Sequenced material: PBMCs. These receptors came from a man aged 25-45 years in good health and CMV-seronegative.

Written as DNA, the CDR3 is TGTGCCACCAGCAGAGTCGGGACATACAATCAGCCCCAGCATTTT. Translation gives CATSRVGTYNQPQHF. The V and J genes are TRBV15 and TRBJ1-5, with a tentative D call TRBD1 (6 bases). The V and J ends lost 1 base and 3 bases respectively, with 10 bases between them. The germline CDR1 and CDR2 sequences are LNHNV and YYDKDF (reference sequence). This CDR3 contains 15 residues.

The rearrangement uses TRBV7-9 and TRBJ2-7; 8 bases agree with TRBD1. The length of the CDR3 is 14 residues. V shed 5 bases and J 7 bases; nucleotides not matched to a gene: 10. The germline CDR1 and CDR2 sequences are SEHNR and FQNEAQ (reference sequence). The CDR3 bases are TGTGCCAGCAGCGTAGGTACGACAGGGGTTGAGCAGTACTTC. Translating gives CASSVGTTGVEQYF.

V usage is TRBV25-1 and J usage is TRBJ2-5; 7 bases agree with TRBD2. The CDR3 spans 11 residues. Looked up from germline, CDR1 is MGHDK and CDR2 is SYGVNS. The J segment lost 4 bases and the V segment lost 10 bases, leaving 3 bases of the junction unmatched. DNA for the CDR3: TGTGCCACCACGGGGGGAGAGACCCAGTACTTC. This translates into CATTGGETQYF.

The table lists this clone with a count of one. This sequence joins TRBV15 and TRBJ1-2, with 8 bases fitting TRBD1. The CDR3 runs 14 residues. Germline lookup yields CDR1 LNHNV and CDR2 YYDKDF (reference sequence). The trim removed 3 bases at V and 14 bases at J, leaving 14 bases unmatched. The CDR3 nucleotides are TGTGCCACCAGCAGGGGACAGGATCGGGACTTAGGGACCTTC. It translates to CATSRGQDRDLGTF.

The genes are TRBV14 and TRBJ2-1; the match to TRBD1 covers 7 bases. Germline CDR1 and CDR2: SGHDN and FVKESK. There are 16 residues in the CDR3. V lost 1 base to trimming and J lost 2 bases; unmatched junction nucleotides: 5. This chain's CDR3 is CASSQVQGVTYNEQFF. The CDR3 DNA sequence: TGTGCCAGCAGCCAAGTCCAGGGGGTAACCTACAATGAGCAGTTCTTC.

The chain is built from TRBV5-1 and TRBJ2-6; TRBD1 matches at 8 bases. Trimming removed 1 base from V and 0 bases from J; junction bases left unmatched: 3. The CDR3 is 17 amino acids. CDR1 SGHRS and CDR2 YFSETQ come from the germline V gene. The CDR3 spells CASSLPGGLSGANVLTF. In DNA, the CDR3 is TGCGCCAGCAGCTTGCCAGGGGGCCTCTCTGGGGCCAACGTCCTGACTTTC.

The V gene is TRBV11-3, the J gene TRBJ2-1; TRBD1 agrees at 8 bases. The length of the CDR3 is 13 residues. CDR1 and CDR2 from the germline V gene are SGHNT and YENEEA. J lost 9 bases, V lost 6 bases, and 7 bases had no gene match. CDR3 DNA: TGTGCCAGCAGTTTGGACAGGGTCGGTGAGCAGTTCTTC. Protein product: CASSLDRVGEQFF.

The V and J genes are TRBV5-5 and TRBJ1-1; D unresolved. The length of the CDR3 is 15 residues. The germline V gene has CDR1 SGHKS and CDR2 YYEKEE (reference sequence). Trimming took off 0 bases at V and 3 bases at J, with 12 bases between the two ends. CDR3 protein: CASSLVDGLDTEAFF. The CDR3 DNA sequence: TGTGCCAGCAGCTTGGTCGACGGGTTGGACACTGAAGCTTTCTTT.

The V call is TRBV13, the J call TRBJ2-7, with TRBD2 identical over 8 bases. Germline assignment: CDR1 PRHDT and CDR2 FYEKMQ (reference sequence). This CDR3 region has 15 residues. The ends lost 0 bases at V and 2 bases at J; junction bases unmatched: 3. Written as DNA, the CDR3 is TGTGCCAGCAGCTTAGGCCGGGGGGGGGCCTACGAGCAGTACTTC. It yields the protein CASSLGRGGAYEQYF.

CDR3 protein: CATSLIRVRNEQFF. The CDR3 coding sequence is TGTGCCACCAGTCTCATCCGGGTGAGAAATGAGCAGTTCTTC. The chain couples TRBV15 to TRBJ2-1, with D uncertain. Germline V gives CDR1 LNHNV, CDR2 YYDKDF (reference sequence). The CDR3 sequence is 14 residues long. Between the trimmed V and J ends, which lost 6 bases and 7 bases, there was a span of 16 bases.

This clone was detected only a few times. This chain uses TRBV30 with TRBJ1-1; D perhaps matches TRBD1 (5 bases). The CDR3 is 12 amino acids. Germline V CDR1 and CDR2: GTSNPN, SVGIG (reference sequence). Between the trimmed V and J ends, which lost 4 bases and 6 bases, there was a span of 12 bases. CDR3 amino acids: CAWKGFGAEAFF. The DNA for the CDR3 is TGTGCCTGGAAGGGGTTTGGCGCTGAAGCTTTCTTT.

This clone was seen just once. The gene calls are TRBV5-1 and TRBJ1-2, with TRBD1 identical over 8 bases. The CDR3 runs 19 residues. Germline CDR1 and CDR2: SGHRS and YFSETQ. V was clipped by 0 bases and J by 4 bases; unmatched bases: 17. CDR3 nucleotide sequence: TGCGCCAGCAGCTTGGCCCCGGTCGGCAGGGGGCAGAGTACCTATGGCTACACCTTC. This sequence encodes CASSLAPVGRGQSTYGYTF.

The chain couples TRBV28 to TRBJ2-7; TRBD2 agrees at 8 bases. J was trimmed by 7 bases and V by 5 bases; bases with no gene match: 10. The CDR3 is 14 amino acids. CDR1 is MDHEN, CDR2 SYDVKM, per germline. The CDR3 bases are TGTGCCAGCAGTCTTCCGGGACCGGGGGGGGAGCAGTACTTC. Translated, it gives CASSLPGPGGEQYF.

This sequence joins TRBV27 and TRBJ2-3; possible D gene TRBD2, 7 bases. V lost 5 bases to trimming and J lost 0 bases, with 21 bases between them. Germline loops: CDR1 MNHEY, CDR2 SMNVEV (reference sequence). The CDR3 is made up of 18 amino acids. CDR3 DNA: TGTGCCAGCAGTGGAAAACTGGGGGGGGGCGATAGCACAGATACGCAGTATTTT. Translation: CASSGKLGGGDSTDTQYF.

The rearrangement uses TRBV28 and TRBJ1-1; D not certain. The CDR3 loop spans 13 amino acids. Germline CDR1 and CDR2: MDHEN and SYDVKM. Trimming removed 1 base at V and 6 bases at J, with 9 bases between. The CDR3 protein is CASSLSVSAEAFF. For the CDR3, the DNA is TGTGCCAGCAGTTTATCTGTAAGCGCTGAAGCTTTCTTT. Based on the CDR3 plus reference TRBV28 and TRBJ1-1, the full variable domain is DVKVTQSSRYLVKRTGEKVFLECVQDMDHENMFWYRQDPGLGLRLIYFSYDVKMKEKGDIPEGYSVSREKKERFSLILESASTNQTSMYLCASSLSVSAEAFFGQGTRLTVV.

The chain couples TRBV19 to TRBJ2-5, with D maybe TRBD2 (7 bases). V was cut by 3 bases and J by 5 bases, with 19 bases left in between. There are 16 residues in the CDR3. Germline assignment: CDR1 LNHDA and CDR2 SQIVND (reference sequence). The CDR3 spells CASSMDRQGGEETQYF. The DNA of the CDR3 is TGTGCCAGTAGTATGGATCGACAAGGGGGGGAGGAGACCCAGTACTTC.

This clone was detected a few times. CDR3 DNA: TGTGCCAGCAGCTTAGCGGGGACAGTAGGCTACACCTTC. This encodes CASSLAGTVGYTF. V gene TRBV7-9 combines with J gene TRBJ1-2, with 7 bases matching TRBD1. V shed 0 bases and J 8 bases; nucleotides not matched to a gene: 3. From germline, CDR1 is SEHNR and CDR2 FQNEAQ (reference sequence). The CDR3 extends over 13 amino acids.

The rearrangement uses TRBV5-1 and TRBJ2-7; D gene ambiguous. Trimming took off 2 bases at V and 5 bases at J, with 14 bases between the two ends. Germline loops: CDR1 SGHRS, CDR2 YFSETQ. The CDR3 spans 14 residues. CDR3 amino acids: CASSFWQMGHEQYF. The CDR3 DNA follows: TGCGCCAGCAGCTTTTGGCAGATGGGCCACGAGCAGTACTTC.

The chain has TRBV6-5 and TRBJ2-7; 7 bases map to TRBD1. Trimming removed 6 bases from V and 0 bases from J; junction bases left unmatched: 5. Germline CDR1 and CDR2: MNHEY and SVGAGI. The CDR3 has 14 amino acids. CDR3 DNA: TGTGCCAGCAGAATCGGGACAGACTCCTACGAGCAGTACTTC. Amino acid sequence: CASRIGTDSYEQYF.

This chain's CDR3 is CTSSQELAGRDQPQHF. In nucleotides, the CDR3 is TGCACCAGCAGCCAAGAATTGGCAGGGCGAGATCAGCCCCAGCATTTT. The rearrangement joins TRBV1 to TRBJ1-5; the D call TRBD1 from the table was never checked on the DNA. TRBV1 is noted as a pseudogene. This CDR3 has 16 amino acids.

The V and J genes are TRBV7-9 and TRBJ1-2; 9 nucleotides align to TRBD1. Unmatched junction bases numbered 8, after V lost 5 bases and J lost 7 bases. The germline V gene encodes CDR1 SEHNR and CDR2 FQNEAQ (reference sequence). CDR3 length: 14 amino acids. CDR3 protein: CASSRAGTGSGYTF. CDR3 DNA sequence: TGTGCCAGCAGCCGGGCCGGGACAGGGAGTGGCTACACCTTC.

The chain is built from TRBV11-3 and TRBJ2-7, with D possibly TRBD1 on 5 matching bases. Germline CDR1 SGHNT, CDR2 YENEEA. This CDR3 has 13 amino acids. Trimming cost V 4 bases and J 2 bases, with 9 bases left between them. CDR3 nucleotide sequence: TGTGCCAGCAGCTATGCAGGGACCTACGAGCAGTACTTC. The encoded protein is CASSYAGTYEQYF.

The chain joins TRBV7-9 to TRBJ1-1; D gene unclear. This CDR3 is built from 14 residues. Trimming removed 5 bases from V and 6 bases from J, with 16 bases in between. CDR1 SEHNR and CDR2 FQNEAQ come from the germline V gene (reference sequence). CDR3 loop: CASSLAGKRSEAFF. For the CDR3, the DNA is TGTGCCAGCAGCCTCGCGGGGAAGCGGTCTGAAGCTTTCTTT.

The chain employs TRBV28 and TRBJ1-1, with 9 bases fitting TRBD1. Germline-derived CDR1 and CDR2 are MDHEN and SYDVKM. V shed 6 bases and J 0 bases; nucleotides not matched to a gene: 2. The CDR3 is made up of 14 amino acids. The CDR3 is CASRDRGMNTEAFF. Written as DNA, the CDR3 is TGTGCCAGCAGGGACAGGGGAATGAACACTGAAGCTTTCTTT.

The V and J genes are TRBV7-8 and TRBJ2-7; D not certain. The CDR3 has 12 residues. Trimming shortened V by 0 bases and J by 7 bases, and 7 bases separated the two germline ends. The V gene's germline CDR1 is SGHVS and CDR2 FQNEAQ. CDR3 bases: TGTGCCAGCAGCTTAGCACAGCCAGAGCAGTACTTC. Translation: CASSLAQPEQYF. Variable domain in full (rest from reference TRBV7-8 and TRBJ2-7): GAGVSQSPRYKVAKRGQDVALRCDPISGHVSLFWYQQALGQGPEFLTYFQNEAQLDKSGLPSDRFFAERPEGSVSTLKIQRTQQEDSAVYLCASSLAQPEQYFGPGTRLTVT.

The V and J genes are TRBV5-5 and TRBJ2-6; D might be TRBD1 (5 bases). There are 16 residues in the CDR3. Trimming took off 5 bases at V and 1 base at J, with 13 bases between the two ends. Germline V CDR1 and CDR2: SGHKS, YYEKEE (reference sequence). DNA of the CDR3: TGTGCCAGCAGGAAGGGGATGAATTCTGGGGCCAACGTCCTGACTTTC. Residues: CASRKGMNSGANVLTF.

The J gene is TRBJ2-5, the V gene TRBV7-9; 7 nucleotides agree with TRBD1. This CDR3 region has 14 residues. The germline V gene encodes CDR1 SEHNR and CDR2 FQNEAQ (reference sequence). The junction had 5 bases not matched to a gene; V was cut back by 3 bases and J by 4 bases. This chain's CDR3 is CASSLDRWIETQYF. Here the CDR3 DNA reads TGTGCCAGCAGCTTGGACAGGTGGATAGAGACCCAGTACTTC.